This T cell receptor (beta chain) was observed in a study of response to subunit inactivated influenza vaccine. This clonotype has only a few counts. MiXCR, applied by TCRdb to the RT-PCR reads, yields one record per CDR3 protein. This sample has about 540,000 distinct CDR3 sequences, with under 25% found just once. Another study also made use of these data, one on T cells expressing NK-cell markers. From that study: Libraries used 5'RACE template switching adding universal primer site and UMIs. CD8+ T cells in roughly six donors included dominant NKG2C+ clonotypes at roughly 1.0-7.0%.

This receptor was obtained from a man in his fifties or sixties who received an inactivated influenza vaccine. The sequencing here drew on CD4+ T cells sorted from PBMCs, taken about 13 days after vaccination.

CDR3 sequence: CSVVTRTEAFF. In nucleotides, the CDR3 is TGCAGCGTTGTGACGAGAACTGAAGCTTTCTTT. The chain carries TRBV29-1 and TRBJ1-1; D not resolved. The germline CDR1 and CDR2 sequences are SQVTM and ANQGSEA. The germline V and J ends were trimmed by 4 bases and 5 bases, with 8 bases remaining between them. CDR3 length: 11 amino acids.